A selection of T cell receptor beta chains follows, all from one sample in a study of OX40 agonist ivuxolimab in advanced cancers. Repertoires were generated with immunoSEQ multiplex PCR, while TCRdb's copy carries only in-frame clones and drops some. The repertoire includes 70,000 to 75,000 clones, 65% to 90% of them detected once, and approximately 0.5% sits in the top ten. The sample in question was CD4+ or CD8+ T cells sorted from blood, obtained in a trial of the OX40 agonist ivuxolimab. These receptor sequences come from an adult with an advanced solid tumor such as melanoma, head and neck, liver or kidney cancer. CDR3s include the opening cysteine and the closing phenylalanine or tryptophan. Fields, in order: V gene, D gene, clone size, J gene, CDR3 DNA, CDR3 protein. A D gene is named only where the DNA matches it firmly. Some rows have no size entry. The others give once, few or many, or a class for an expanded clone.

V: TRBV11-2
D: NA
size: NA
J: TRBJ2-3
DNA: TGTGCCAGCGCGGGACTGACCACAGATACGCAGTATTTT
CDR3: CASAGLTTDTQYF

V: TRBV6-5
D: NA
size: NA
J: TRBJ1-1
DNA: TGTGCCAGCAGTTATAGTTATGGGGCAGGTACTGAAGCTTTCTTT
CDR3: CASSYSYGAGTEAFF

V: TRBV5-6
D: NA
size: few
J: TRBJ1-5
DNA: TGTGCCAGCAGCTTGGGGGGCTTCGGAAATCAGCCCCAGCATTTT
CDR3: CASSLGGFGNQPQHF

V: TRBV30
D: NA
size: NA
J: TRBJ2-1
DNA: TGTGCCTCAAGGCCCCCGGCTCCCGGTCTTTATGAGCAGTTCTTC
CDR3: CASRPPAPGLYEQFF

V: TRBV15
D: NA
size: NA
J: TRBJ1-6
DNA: TGTGCCACCAGCAGTCTCACAGGGAATTCACCCCTCCACTTT
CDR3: CATSSLTGNSPLHF

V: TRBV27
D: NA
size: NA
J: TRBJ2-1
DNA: TGTGCCAGCAGTTTATCCTCGGGGGTGAATTACAATGAGCAGTTCTTC
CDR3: CASSLSSGVNYNEQFF

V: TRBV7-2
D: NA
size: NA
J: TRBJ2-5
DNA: TGTGCCAGCAGCTTCGTGAGACTAGGGCCCAAGAAGACCCAGTACTTC
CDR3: CASSFVRLGPKKTQYF

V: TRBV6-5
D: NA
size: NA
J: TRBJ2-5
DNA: TGTGCCAGCAGTTACTCGCTGGCCACGGAGGGGGAGACCCAGTACTTC
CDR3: CASSYSLATEGETQYF

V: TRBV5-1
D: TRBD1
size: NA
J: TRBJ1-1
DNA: TGCGCCAGCAGCTTGGGACAGGGGCGCTTTGCTCGGGCAGCTTTCTTT
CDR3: CASSLGQGRFARAAFF

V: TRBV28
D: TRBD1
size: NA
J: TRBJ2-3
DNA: TGTGCCAGCAGGCCGGGACAGGGGGCAGATACGCAGTATTTT
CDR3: CASRPGQGADTQYF

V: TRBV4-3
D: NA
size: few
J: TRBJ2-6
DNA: TGCGCCAGCAGCCAGGCTGGGGGCTCTGGGGCCAACGTCCTGACTTTC
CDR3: CASSQAGGSGANVLTF

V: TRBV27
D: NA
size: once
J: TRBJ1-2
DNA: TGTGCCAGCAGCCGACAGGCGGGGGGCTATGGCTACACCTTC
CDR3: CASSRQAGGYGYTF

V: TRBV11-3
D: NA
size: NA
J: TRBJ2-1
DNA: TGTGCCAGCAGCTTAGGGGGGACGGTGGCGGGCAATGAGCAGTTCTTC
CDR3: CASSLGGTVAGNEQFF

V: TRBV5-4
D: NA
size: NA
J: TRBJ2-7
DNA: TGTGCCAGCAGCCCCGCGGGGTATCTTTCCGAAGAGCAGTACTTC
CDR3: CASSPAGYLSEEQYF

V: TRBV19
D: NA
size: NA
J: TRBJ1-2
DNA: TGTGCCAGTAGTAGCCGCCGGGGTGGCTACACCTTC
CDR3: CASSSRRGGYTF

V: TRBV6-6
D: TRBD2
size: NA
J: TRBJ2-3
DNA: TGTGCCAGCAGTACCGGGGGGATAGCCACAGATACGCAGTATTTT
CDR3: CASSTGGIATDTQYF

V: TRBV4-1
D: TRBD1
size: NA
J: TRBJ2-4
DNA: TGCGCCAGCAGCCACTTGGGACAGGGGGCCAAAAACATTCAGTACTTC
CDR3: CASSHLGQGAKNIQYF

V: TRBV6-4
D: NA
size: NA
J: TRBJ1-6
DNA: TGTGCCAGCAGTGGGGCAGGGTATGATCATTCACCCCTCCACTTT
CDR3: CASSGAGYDHSPLHF

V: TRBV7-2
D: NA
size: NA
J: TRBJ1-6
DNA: TGTGCCAGCAGCTTGGGTTCTAATTCACCCCTCCACTTT
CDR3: CASSLGSNSPLHF

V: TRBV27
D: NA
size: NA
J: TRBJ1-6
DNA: TGTGCCAGCAGCCTAACCTTGGCAAACTGGGCACCCCTCCACTTT
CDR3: CASSLTLANWAPLHF

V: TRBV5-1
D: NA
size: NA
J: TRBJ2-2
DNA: TGCGCCAGCAGCTTGTTGTGGGGTGGGGAGCTGTTTTTT
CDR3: CASSLLWGGELFF

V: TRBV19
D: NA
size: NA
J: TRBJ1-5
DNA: TGTGCCACCGGACCGAATCAGCCCCAGCATTTT
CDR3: CATGPNQPQHF

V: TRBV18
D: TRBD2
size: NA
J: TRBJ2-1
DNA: TGTGCCAGCTCACCACAGCGGGAGGCCTACAATGAGCAGTTCTTC
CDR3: CASSPQREAYNEQFF

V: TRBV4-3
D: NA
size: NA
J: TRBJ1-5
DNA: TGCGCCAGCAGCCAAGACGCGAGGGGTCAGCCCCAGCATTTT
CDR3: CASSQDARGQPQHF

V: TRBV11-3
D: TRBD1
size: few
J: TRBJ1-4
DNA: TGTGCCAGCAGCTCGCGGGGACAGGGTAATGAAAAACTGTTTTTT
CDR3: CASSSRGQGNEKLFF

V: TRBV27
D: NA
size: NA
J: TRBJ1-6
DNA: TGTGCCAGCAGTCCAGTGGGGGGGGGCCCCCTCCACTTT
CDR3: CASSPVGGGPLHF

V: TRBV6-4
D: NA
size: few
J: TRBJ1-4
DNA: TGTGCCAGCAGATCGGGACTATCTAATAAGGCTAATGAAAAACTGTTTTTT
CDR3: CASRSGLSNKANEKLFF

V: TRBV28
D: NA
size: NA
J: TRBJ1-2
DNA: TGTGCCAGCACCTCCGACAGAGGGTGCTTCTTC
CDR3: CASTSDRGCFF

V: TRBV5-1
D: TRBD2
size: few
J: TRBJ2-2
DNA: TGCGCCAGCAGCTCGGGGATCCTAGCGGGAGTGAACACCGGGGAGCTGTTTTTT
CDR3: CASSSGILAGVNTGELFF

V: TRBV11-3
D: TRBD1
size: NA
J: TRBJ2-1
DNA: TGTGCCAGCAGCTTAGGCCCCAGGGGGCGTAATGAGCAGTTCTTC
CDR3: CASSLGPRGRNEQFF

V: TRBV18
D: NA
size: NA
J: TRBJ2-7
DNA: TGTGCCAGCTCACCACGGATAGATGCCTACGAGCAGTACTTC
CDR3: CASSPRIDAYEQYF

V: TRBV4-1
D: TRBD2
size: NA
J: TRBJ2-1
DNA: TGCGCCAGCAGCCAAGAACGCCTAGCGGGGGGTAAGAATGAGCAGTTCTTC
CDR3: CASSQERLAGGKNEQFF

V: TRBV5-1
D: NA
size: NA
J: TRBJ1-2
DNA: TGCGCCAGCAGCTTGGACGGCCCTAACTATGGCTACACCTTC
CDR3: CASSLDGPNYGYTF